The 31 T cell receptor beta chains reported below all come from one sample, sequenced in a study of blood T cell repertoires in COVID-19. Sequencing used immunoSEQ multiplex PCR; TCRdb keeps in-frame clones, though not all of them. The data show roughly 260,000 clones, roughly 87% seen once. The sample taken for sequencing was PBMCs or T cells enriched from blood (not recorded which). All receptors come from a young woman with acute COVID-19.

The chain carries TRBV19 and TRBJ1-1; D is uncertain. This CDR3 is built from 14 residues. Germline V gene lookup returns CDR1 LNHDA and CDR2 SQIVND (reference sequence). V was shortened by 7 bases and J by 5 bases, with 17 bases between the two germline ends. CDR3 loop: CASTGEGGMTEAFF. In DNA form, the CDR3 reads TGTGCCAGTACCGGGGAGGGCGGCATGACTGAAGCTTTCTTT.

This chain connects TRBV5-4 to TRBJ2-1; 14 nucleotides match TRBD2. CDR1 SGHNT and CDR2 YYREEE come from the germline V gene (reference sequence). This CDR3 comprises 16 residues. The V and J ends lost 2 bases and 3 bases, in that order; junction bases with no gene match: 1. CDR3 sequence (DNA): TGTGCCAGCAGCTTTGGACTAGCGGGGGGCTACAATGAGCAGTTCTTC. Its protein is CASSFGLAGGYNEQFF.

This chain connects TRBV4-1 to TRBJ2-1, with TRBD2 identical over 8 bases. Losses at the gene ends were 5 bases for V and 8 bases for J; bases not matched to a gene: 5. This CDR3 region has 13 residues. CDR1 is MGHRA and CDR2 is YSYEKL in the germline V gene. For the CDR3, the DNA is TGCGCCAGCAGCTATCGGGAGGGCCATGAGCAGTTCTTC. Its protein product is CASSYREGHEQFF.

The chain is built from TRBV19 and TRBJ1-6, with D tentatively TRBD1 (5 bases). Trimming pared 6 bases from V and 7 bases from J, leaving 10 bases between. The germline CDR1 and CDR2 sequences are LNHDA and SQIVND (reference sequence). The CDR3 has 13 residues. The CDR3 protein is CASRGGSNSPLHF. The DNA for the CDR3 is TGTGCCAGTAGGGGGGGGTCCAATTCACCCCTCCACTTT.

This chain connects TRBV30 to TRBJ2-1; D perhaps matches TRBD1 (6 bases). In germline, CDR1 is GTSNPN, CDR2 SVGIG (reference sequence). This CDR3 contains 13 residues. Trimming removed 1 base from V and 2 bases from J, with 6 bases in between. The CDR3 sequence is CAWSEGAYNEQFF. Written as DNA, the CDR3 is TGTGCCTGGAGTGAGGGGGCCTACAATGAGCAGTTCTTC.

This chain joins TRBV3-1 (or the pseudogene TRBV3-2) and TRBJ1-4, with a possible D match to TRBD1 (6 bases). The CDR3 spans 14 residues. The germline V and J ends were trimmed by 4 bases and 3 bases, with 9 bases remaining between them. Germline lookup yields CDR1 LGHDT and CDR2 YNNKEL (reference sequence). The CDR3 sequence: CASSPRQANEKLFF. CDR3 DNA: TGTGCCAGCAGCCCCCGACAGGCTAATGAAAAACTGTTTTTT.

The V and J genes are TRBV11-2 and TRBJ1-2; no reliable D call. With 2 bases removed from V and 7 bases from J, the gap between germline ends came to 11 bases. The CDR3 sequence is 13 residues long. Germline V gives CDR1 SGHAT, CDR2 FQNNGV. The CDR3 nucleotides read TGTGCCAGCAGCTTACCGGGGAGCAGTGGCTACACCTTC. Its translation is CASSLPGSSGYTF.

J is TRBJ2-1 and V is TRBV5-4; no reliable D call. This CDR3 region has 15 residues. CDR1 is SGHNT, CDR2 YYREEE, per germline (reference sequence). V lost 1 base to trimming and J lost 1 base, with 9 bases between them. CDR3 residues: CASSLPGDSYNEQFF. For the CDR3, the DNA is TGTGCCAGCAGCTTGCCAGGCGATTCCTACAATGAGCAGTTCTTC.

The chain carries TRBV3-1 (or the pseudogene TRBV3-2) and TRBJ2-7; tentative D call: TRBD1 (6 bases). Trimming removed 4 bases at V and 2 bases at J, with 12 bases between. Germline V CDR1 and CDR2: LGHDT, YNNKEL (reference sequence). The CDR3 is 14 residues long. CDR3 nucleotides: TGTGCCAGCAGCCCCCTGACAGGACCCTACGAGCAGTACTTC. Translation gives CASSPLTGPYEQYF.

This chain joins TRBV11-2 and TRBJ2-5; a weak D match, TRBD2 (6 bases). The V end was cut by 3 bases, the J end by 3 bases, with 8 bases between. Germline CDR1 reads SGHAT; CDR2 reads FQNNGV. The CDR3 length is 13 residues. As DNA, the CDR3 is TGTGCCAGCAGCTTTAGCGGCAAAGAGACCCAGTACTTC. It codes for CASSFSGKETQYF.

CDR3 in amino acids: CASSYGRTSGGEADTQYF. CDR3 coding DNA: TGCGCCAGCAGCTACGGCCGGACTAGCGGGGGGGAGGCAGATACGCAGTATTTT. V gene TRBV5-1 combines with J gene TRBJ2-3; 15 bases are a match to TRBD2. Germline CDR1 reads SGHRS; CDR2 reads YFSETQ. CDR3 length: 18 residues. V trimming: 3 bases; J trimming: 4 bases; junction bases outside the gene matches: 9.

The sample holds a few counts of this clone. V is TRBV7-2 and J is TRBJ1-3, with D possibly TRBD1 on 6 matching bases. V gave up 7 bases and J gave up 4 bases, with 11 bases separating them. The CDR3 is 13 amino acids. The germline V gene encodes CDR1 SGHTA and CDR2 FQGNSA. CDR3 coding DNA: TGTGCCAGCACACAGGGAAGGGGAAACACCATATATTTT. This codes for CASTQGRGNTIYF.

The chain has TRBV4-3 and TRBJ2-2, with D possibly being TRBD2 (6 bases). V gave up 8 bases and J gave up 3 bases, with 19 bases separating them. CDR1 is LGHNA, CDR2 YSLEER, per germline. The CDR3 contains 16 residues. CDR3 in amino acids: CASGQWGEDYTGELFF. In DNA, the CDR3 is TGCGCCAGCGGTCAGTGGGGGGAAGATTACACCGGGGAGCTGTTTTTT.

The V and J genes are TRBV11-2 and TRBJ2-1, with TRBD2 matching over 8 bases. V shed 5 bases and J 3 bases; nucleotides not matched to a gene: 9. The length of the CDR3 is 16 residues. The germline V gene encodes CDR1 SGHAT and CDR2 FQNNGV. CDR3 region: CASSPRGTRGYNEQFF. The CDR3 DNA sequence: TGTGCCAGCAGCCCCCGAGGGACTAGAGGCTACAATGAGCAGTTCTTC.

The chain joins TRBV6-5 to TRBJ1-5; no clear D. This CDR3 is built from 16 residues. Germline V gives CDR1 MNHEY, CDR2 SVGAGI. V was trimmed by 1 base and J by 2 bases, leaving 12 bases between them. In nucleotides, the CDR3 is TGTGCCAGCAGTTACTGGTCGGTATTGGGCAATCAGCCCCAGCATTTT. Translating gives CASSYWSVLGNQPQHF.

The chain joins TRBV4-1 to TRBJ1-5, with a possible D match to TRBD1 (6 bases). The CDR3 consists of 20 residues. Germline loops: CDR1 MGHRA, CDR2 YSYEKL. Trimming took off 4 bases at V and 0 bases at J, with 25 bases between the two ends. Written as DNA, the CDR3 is TGCGCCAGCAGCCGGTCTTTTCTTGGACAGATTACTGGTAGCAATCAGCCCCAGCATTTT. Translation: CASSRSFLGQITGSNQPQHF.

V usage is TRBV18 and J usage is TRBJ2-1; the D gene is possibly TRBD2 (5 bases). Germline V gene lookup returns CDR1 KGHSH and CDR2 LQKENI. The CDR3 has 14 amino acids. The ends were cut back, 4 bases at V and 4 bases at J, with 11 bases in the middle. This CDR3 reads CASSRRAAYNEQFF. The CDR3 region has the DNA TGTGCCAGCTCACGGCGGGCAGCTTACAATGAGCAGTTCTTC.

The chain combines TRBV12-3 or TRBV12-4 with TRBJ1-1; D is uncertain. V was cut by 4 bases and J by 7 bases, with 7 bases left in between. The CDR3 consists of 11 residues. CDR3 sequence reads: CASSSRVEAFF. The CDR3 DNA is TGTGCCAGCAGTTCCCGAGTTGAAGCTTTCTTT.

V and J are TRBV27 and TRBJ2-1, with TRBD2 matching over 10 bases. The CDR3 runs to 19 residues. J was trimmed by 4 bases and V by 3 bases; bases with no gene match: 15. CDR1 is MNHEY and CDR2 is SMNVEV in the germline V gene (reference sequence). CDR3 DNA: TGTGCCAGCAGTTTTTACGGCCTAGCGGGGGAAAAAAAATACAATGAGCAGTTCTTC. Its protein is CASSFYGLAGEKKYNEQFF.

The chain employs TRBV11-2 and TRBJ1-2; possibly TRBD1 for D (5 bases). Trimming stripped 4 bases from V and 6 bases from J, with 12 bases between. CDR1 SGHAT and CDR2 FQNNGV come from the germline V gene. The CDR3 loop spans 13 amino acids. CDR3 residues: CASSSSRVNGYTF. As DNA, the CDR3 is TGTGCCAGCAGCTCCTCCAGGGTAAATGGCTACACCTTC.

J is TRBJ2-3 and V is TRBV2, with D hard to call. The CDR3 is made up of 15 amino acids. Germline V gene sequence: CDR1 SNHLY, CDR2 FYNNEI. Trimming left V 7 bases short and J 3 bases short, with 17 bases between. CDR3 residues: CASTWLRGGTDTQYF. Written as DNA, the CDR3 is TGTGCCAGCACCTGGCTTCGAGGTGGGACAGATACGCAGTATTTT.

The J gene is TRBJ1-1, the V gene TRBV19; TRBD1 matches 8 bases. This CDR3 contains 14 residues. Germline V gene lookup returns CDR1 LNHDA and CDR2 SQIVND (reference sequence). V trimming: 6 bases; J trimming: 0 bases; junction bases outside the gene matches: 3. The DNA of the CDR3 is TGTGCCAGTAGACGACAGGGGATGAACACTGAAGCTTTCTTT. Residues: CASRRQGMNTEAFF.

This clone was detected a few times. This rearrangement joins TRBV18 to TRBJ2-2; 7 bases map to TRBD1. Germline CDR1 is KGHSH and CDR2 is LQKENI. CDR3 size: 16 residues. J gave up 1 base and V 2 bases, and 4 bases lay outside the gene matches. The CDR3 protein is CASSPSRTGNTGELFF. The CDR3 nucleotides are TGTGCCAGCTCACCATCTAGGACAGGGAACACCGGGGAGCTGTTTTTT.

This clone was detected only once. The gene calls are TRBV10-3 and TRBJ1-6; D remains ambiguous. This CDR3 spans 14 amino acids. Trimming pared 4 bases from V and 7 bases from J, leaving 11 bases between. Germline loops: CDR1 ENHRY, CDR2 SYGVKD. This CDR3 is CAISGEGMNSPLHF. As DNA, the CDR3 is TGTGCCATCAGTGGGGAGGGAATGAATTCACCCCTCCACTTT.

The CDR3 region is CASSLGTAGDTEAFF. CDR3 coding DNA: TGTGCCAGCAGTTTGGGGACAGCAGGGGACACTGAAGCTTTCTTT. The chain joins TRBV27 to TRBJ1-1, with 7 bases identical to TRBD1. Trimming cost V 3 bases and J 3 bases; bases outside gene matches: 7. Per germline, CDR1 MNHEY and CDR2 SMNVEV (reference sequence). The CDR3 is 15 amino acids.

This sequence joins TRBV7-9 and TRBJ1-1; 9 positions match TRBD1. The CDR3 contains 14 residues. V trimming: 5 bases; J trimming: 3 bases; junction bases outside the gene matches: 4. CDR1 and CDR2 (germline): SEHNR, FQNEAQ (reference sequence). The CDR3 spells CASSTGQGDTEAFF. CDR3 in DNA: TGTGCCAGCAGCACGGGACAGGGCGACACTGAAGCTTTCTTT.

The CDR3 protein is CASSSTGDSNQPQHF. DNA for the CDR3: TGTGCCAGCAGTAGTACAGGGGATAGCAATCAGCCCCAGCATTTT. The chain joins TRBV7-9 to TRBJ1-5; TRBD1 matches at 7 bases. V was clipped by 6 bases and J by 0 bases; unmatched bases: 5. The CDR3 is made up of 15 amino acids. Germline loops: CDR1 SEHNR, CDR2 FQNEAQ (reference sequence). The full variable domain, completed using reference TRBV7-9 and TRBJ1-5, is DTGVSQNPRHKITKRGQNVTFRCDPISEHNRLYWYRQTLGQGPEFLTYFQNEAQLEKSRLLSDRFSAERPKGSFSTLEIQRTEQGDSAMYLCASSSTGDSNQPQHFGDGTRLSIL.

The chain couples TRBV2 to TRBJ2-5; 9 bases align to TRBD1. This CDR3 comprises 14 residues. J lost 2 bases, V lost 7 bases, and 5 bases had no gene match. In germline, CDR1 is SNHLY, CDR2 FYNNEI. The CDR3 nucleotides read TGTGCCAGCATTCCCGACAGGGGGCAAGAGACCCAGTACTTC. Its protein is CASIPDRGQETQYF.

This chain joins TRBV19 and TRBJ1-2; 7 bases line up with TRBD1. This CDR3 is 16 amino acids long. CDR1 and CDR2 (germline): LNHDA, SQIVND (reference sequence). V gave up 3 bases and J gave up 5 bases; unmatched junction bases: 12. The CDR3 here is CASSIRTGARGYGYTF. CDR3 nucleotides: TGTGCCAGTAGTATCCGCACAGGGGCGCGCGGGTATGGCTACACCTTC.

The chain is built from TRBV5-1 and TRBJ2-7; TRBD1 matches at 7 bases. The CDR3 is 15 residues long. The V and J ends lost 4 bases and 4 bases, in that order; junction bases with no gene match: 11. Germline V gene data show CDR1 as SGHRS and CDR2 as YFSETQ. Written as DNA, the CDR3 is TGCGCCAGCAGCATACTAAGGGACAGCGAATACGAGCAGTACTTC. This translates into CASSILRDSEYEQYF.

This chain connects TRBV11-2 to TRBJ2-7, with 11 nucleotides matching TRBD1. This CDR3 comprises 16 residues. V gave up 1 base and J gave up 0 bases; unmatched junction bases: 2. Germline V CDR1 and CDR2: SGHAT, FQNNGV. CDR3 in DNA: TGTGCCAGCAGCTTAGGCGGGACAGGGGGCTCCTACGAGCAGTACTTC. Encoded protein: CASSLGGTGGSYEQYF.